The 3 T cell receptor beta chains presented below share a single source sample, sequenced in a study of shared clonotypes between healthy human individuals. Measured with immunoSEQ multiplex PCR; TCRdb has only the in-frame clones, and not every one. The sample carries 2,500,000 or so clones, roughly nine tenths recorded once. Sample: naive CD4+ T cells sorted from blood. Subset: CD45RA+ positively selected. Every receptor here comes from a man between 18 and 29 years old in good health.

The rearrangement uses TRBV6-1 and TRBJ2-1; unclear D gene. The CDR3 length is 14 residues. V was pared by 1 base and J by 7 bases, with 11 bases between. The germline V gene has CDR1 MNHNS and CDR2 SASEGT. The chain's CDR3 is CASSEVAPRNEQFF. CDR3 sequence (DNA): TGTGCCAGCAGTGAAGTCGCCCCACGGAATGAGCAGTTCTTC.

CDR3 sequence: CASSLQDQETQYF. The CDR3 region has the DNA TGTGCCAGCAGCTTACAGGACCAAGAGACCCAGTACTTC. The chain recombines TRBV5-4 with TRBJ2-5, with a possible D match to TRBD1 (5 bases). CDR3 size: 13 residues. Germline CDR1 and CDR2: SGHNT and YYREEE (reference sequence). Trimming cost V 2 bases and J 0 bases, with 5 bases left between them.

The V and J genes are TRBV29-1 and TRBJ2-1, with TRBD1 identical over 10 bases. Germline loops: CDR1 SQVTM, CDR2 ANQGSEA. The CDR3 consists of 13 residues. The J segment lost 7 bases and the V segment lost 3 bases, leaving 3 bases of the junction unmatched. The DNA of the CDR3 is TGCAGCGTTGATTTGGGACAGGGGAATGAGCAGTTCTTC. Translated: CSVDLGQGNEQFF.